The 26 T cell receptor beta chains listed next were all sequenced from one sample in a study of vaccination and CD4 T cells after COVID-19. The Oncomine TCR Beta short-read assay sequenced DNA from cultured CD4+ T cells. TCRdb independently ran MiXCR on the PCR reads; one entry per CDR3 protein. The profile shows 12,000 or so distinct CDR3 sequences, 44% of them singletons. These TCRs' antigens remain unknown. Treatment defined: approximately nine-day PBMC culture with coronavirus spike peptide pools or control peptides (ViraFEST assay). The sequenced sample consisted of CD4+ T cells from blood, cultured in vitro. The origin of the receptors is a human donor who had recovered from COVID-19.

This chain uses TRBV7-2 with TRBJ2-4, with D perhaps being TRBD1 or TRBD2 (6 bases each). The V end lost 5 bases, the J end lost 6 bases, and 14 bases lay between the germline ends. Germline V lookup: CDR1 SGHTA, CDR2 FQGNSA. There are 14 residues in the CDR3. Here the CDR3 reads CASSHGGPRNIQYF. The CDR3 bases are TGTGCCAGCAGCCACGGGGGCCCCCGAAACATTCAGTACTTC.

The V and J genes are TRBV24-1 and TRBJ1-1; D is unclear. In germline, CDR1 is KGHDR, CDR2 SFDVKD. This CDR3 contains 13 residues. Trimming cost V 7 bases and J 5 bases, with 13 bases left between them. The CDR3 sequence is CATRSHVWTEAFF. CDR3 nucleotide sequence: TGTGCCACCAGGTCTCACGTTTGGACTGAAGCTTTCTTT.

This clonotype has only a few counts. The V and J genes are TRBV20-1 and TRBJ2-1; D is perhaps TRBD1 or TRBD2 (6 bases each). Per germline, CDR1 DFQATT and CDR2 SNEGSKA (reference sequence). Trimming took 5 bases from V and 6 from J, leaving 11 bases between them. This CDR3 region has 12 residues. The CDR3, as DNA: TGCAGTGCTGTCCCGGGGGCCAATGAGCAGTTCTTC. Residues: CSAVPGANEQFF.

The gene calls are TRBV11-2 and TRBJ1-1, with 7 bases aligning to TRBD1. There are 17 residues in the CDR3. Trimming removed 2 bases from V and 4 bases from J; junction bases left unmatched: 13. Germline lookup yields CDR1 SGHAT and CDR2 FQNNGV. CDR3 amino acids: CASSLTGVGRGSTEAFF. The CDR3 nucleotides read TGTGCCAGCAGCTTAACAGGGGTAGGTCGAGGGTCCACTGAAGCTTTCTTT.

J is TRBJ1-2 and V is TRBV24-1, with D maybe TRBD1 (5 bases). The CDR3 is 13 amino acids. The V and J ends lost 7 bases and 3 bases respectively, with 11 bases between them. The germline V gene encodes CDR1 KGHDR and CDR2 SFDVKD. The CDR3 DNA sequence: TGTGCCACCAGCAATGGGGGGTACTATGGCTACACCTTC. Its protein product is CATSNGGYYGYTF.

The chain has TRBV7-2 and TRBJ2-5, with 7 bases aligning to TRBD1. The CDR3 loop spans 15 amino acids. The germline V gene encodes CDR1 SGHTA and CDR2 FQGNSA. Unmatched junction bases numbered 7, after V lost 1 base and J lost 5 bases. Here the CDR3 DNA reads TGTGCCAGCAGCTTAGGATTGAGGGGGCGGGAGACCCAGTACTTC. Translated, it gives CASSLGLRGRETQYF.

The rearrangement joins TRBV27 to TRBJ2-7; 8 bases align to TRBD2. There are 16 residues in the CDR3. V shed 3 bases, J shed 2 bases, and the junction held 9 bases outside the gene matches. Per germline, CDR1 MNHEY and CDR2 SMNVEV (reference sequence). The CDR3 is CASSFYSSGLTYEQYF. The CDR3 DNA reads as TGTGCCAGCAGTTTTTACTCTAGCGGGCTGACCTACGAGCAGTACTTC.

The genes are TRBV5-4 and TRBJ2-5, with 8 bases matching TRBD2. The germline CDR1 and CDR2 sequences are SGHNT and YYREEE (reference sequence). The CDR3 consists of 13 residues. Trimming cost V 6 bases and J 4 bases; bases outside gene matches: 5. The CDR3 DNA is TGTGCCAGCAAGGGACTAGTGGGAGAGACCCAGTACTTC. Translating gives CASKGLVGETQYF.

This chain joins TRBV20-1 and TRBJ1-6; D unclear. The germline V gene has CDR1 DFQATT and CDR2 SNEGSKA (reference sequence). This CDR3 is 9 amino acids long. The CDR3 loop reads CSVESPLHF. DNA of the CDR3: TGCAGCGTCGAATCACCCCTCCACTTT.

The chain uses TRBV6-2 or TRBV6-3 and TRBJ1-5; D remains unclear. CDR1 and CDR2 from the germline V gene are MNHEY and SVGEGT. Trimming stripped 6 bases from V and 2 bases from J, with 14 bases between. This CDR3 region has 15 residues. CDR3 sequence: CASSHRGVRNQPQHF. DNA for the CDR3: TGTGCCAGCAGCCACCGGGGAGTCCGCAATCAGCCCCAGCATTTT.

This clonotype was recorded a few times. The chain combines TRBV7-9 with TRBJ2-7; 11 positions match TRBD2. The CDR3 is 13 amino acids. Germline CDR1 SEHNR, CDR2 FQNEAQ (reference sequence). With 11 bases clipped from V and 1 base from J, the junction kept 4 bases outside the gene matches. This CDR3 reads CALTSGSSYEQYF. The CDR3 DNA sequence: TGTGCCCTAACTAGCGGGAGTTCCTACGAGCAGTACTTC. Full variable domain (missing parts from reference TRBV7-9 and TRBJ2-7): DTGVSQNPRHKITKRGQNVTFRCDPISEHNRLYWYRQTLGQGPEFLTYFQNEAQLEKSRLLSDRFSAERPKGSFSTLEIQRTEQGDSAMYLCALTSGSSYEQYFGPGTRLTVT.

The gene calls are TRBV7-8 and TRBJ2-2, with D possibly being TRBD1 (5 bases). Deletions cut 10 bases from V and 5 bases from J, with 20 bases between. CDR3 size: 15 residues. The germline V gene has CDR1 SGHVS and CDR2 FQNEAQ. CDR3 sequence: CATKSGQVDTGELFF. As DNA, the CDR3 is TGTGCCACCAAGTCAGGGCAGGTTGATACCGGGGAGCTGTTTTTT.

The V and J genes are TRBV20-1 and TRBJ1-5; no clear D. CDR1 and CDR2 from the germline V gene are DFQATT and SNEGSKA (reference sequence). Trimming left V 2 bases short and J 4 bases short, with 12 bases between. The CDR3 consists of 14 residues. CDR3 in amino acids: CSARWPNSNQPQHF. The CDR3, as DNA: TGCAGTGCTAGATGGCCTAATAGTAATCAGCCCCAGCATTTT.

The chain carries TRBV7-9 and TRBJ2-5; D is perhaps TRBD1 (5 bases). Trimming took off 5 bases at V and 5 bases at J, with 15 bases between the two ends. The CDR3 runs to 14 residues. The V gene's germline CDR1 is SEHNR and CDR2 FQNEAQ (reference sequence). The CDR3 coding sequence is TGTGCCAGCAGCCCGAGGCAGGGTACGGAGACCCAGTACTTC. Translating it yields CASSPRQGTETQYF.

In its sample, this clonotype was seen once. This rearrangement joins TRBV2 to TRBJ1-2; D gene unclear. V was trimmed by 5 bases and J by 8 bases, leaving 21 bases between them. In germline, CDR1 is SNHLY, CDR2 FYNNEI. This CDR3 is built from 15 residues. CDR3 bases: TGTGCCAGCAGTATCTTTTCGGCGGACCGTGGAGGCTACACCTTC. Translated: CASSIFSADRGGYTF.

The chain combines TRBV5-1 with TRBJ1-6, with 7 bases aligning to TRBD1. CDR1 and CDR2 from the germline V gene are SGHRS and YFSETQ. Trimming cost V 5 bases and J 7 bases; bases outside gene matches: 6. The CDR3 totals 14 residues. The DNA for the CDR3 is TGCGCCAGCAGTGAAGGACAGGACAATTCACCCCTCCACTTT. It codes for CASSEGQDNSPLHF. Supplemented by reference TRBV5-1 and TRBJ1-6, the full variable domain reads KAGVTQTPRYLIKTRGQQVTLSCSPISGHRSVSWYQQTPGQGLQFLFEYFSETQRNKGNFPGRFSGRQFSNSRSEMNVSTLELGDSALYLCASSEGQDNSPLHFGNGTRLTVT.

The CDR3 DNA is TGTGCCAGCAGCTACAGGGATGAGCTATTCACCCTCCACTTT. Residues: CASSYRDELFTLHF. The gene calls are TRBV5-8 and TRBJ1-6, with D perhaps TRBD1 (6 bases). The CDR3 is 14 amino acids. V was cut by 3 bases and J by 14 bases, with 18 bases left in between. From germline, CDR1 is SGHTS and CDR2 YDEGEE.

The rearrangement links TRBV6-1 to TRBJ1-2; maybe TRBD1 (5 bases). The CDR3 loop spans 16 amino acids. V gave up 6 bases and J gave up 4 bases, with 21 bases separating them. From germline, CDR1 is MNHNS and CDR2 SASEGT. Written as DNA, the CDR3 is TGTGCCAGCAGGGAGGGGCCTGTACCCCGTACCTATGGCTACACCTTC. Protein sequence: CASREGPVPRTYGYTF.

The chain couples TRBV20-1 to TRBJ1-2, with a possible D match to TRBD1 (6 bases). The germline V and J ends were trimmed by 6 bases and 1 base, with 21 bases remaining between them. The CDR3 has 16 amino acids. The germline CDR1 and CDR2 sequences are DFQATT and SNEGSKA (reference sequence). The CDR3 loop is CSANTDPRDNNYGYTF. The DNA of the CDR3 is TGCAGTGCCAACACCGATCCCCGGGACAATAACTATGGCTACACCTTC.

The V call is TRBV7-2, the J call TRBJ2-2; possible D gene TRBD2, 5 bases. From germline, CDR1 is SGHTA and CDR2 FQGNSA. V shed 4 bases and J shed 7 bases, with 13 bases lying between them. The CDR3 sequence is 14 residues long. CDR3 DNA: TGTGCCAGCAGCTCCTTCCTAGCAGACGGGGAGCTGTTTTTT. This translates into CASSSFLADGELFF.

The V and J genes are TRBV6-1 and TRBJ2-2; 10 bases are a match to TRBD1. Germline assignment: CDR1 MNHNS and CDR2 SASEGT. There are 15 residues in the CDR3. After removal of 4 bases from V and 7 bases from J, the junction contained 6 bases not matched to a gene. The CDR3 DNA follows: TGTGCCAGCAGTGGACAGGGGGCAAGGGGCGGGGAGCTGTTTTTT. Translated, it gives CASSGQGARGGELFF.

V gene TRBV7-2 combines with J gene TRBJ2-5; a weak D match, TRBD1 (6 bases). From germline, CDR1 is SGHTA and CDR2 FQGNSA. V was shortened by 5 bases and J by 5 bases, with 15 bases between the two germline ends. CDR3 size: 14 residues. The CDR3 coding sequence is TGTGCCAGCAGCCCCGAGGGACATGAGGAGACCCAGTACTTC. It codes for CASSPEGHEETQYF.

The table lists this clonotype with a few counts. The J gene is TRBJ2-7, the V gene TRBV30, with D perhaps given as TRBD1 or TRBD2 (5 bases each). Germline V gene data show CDR1 as GTSNPN and CDR2 as SVGIG (reference sequence). V lost 3 bases and J lost 4, with 10 bases in between. This CDR3 region has 12 residues. The CDR3 protein is CAWSQGEYEQYF. CDR3 nucleotides: TGTGCCTGGAGCCAGGGAGAGTACGAGCAGTACTTC.

This clonotype was seen only a few times. The chain has TRBV30 and TRBJ1-2; 8 positions match TRBD1. Trimming at V came to 3 bases and at J to 6 bases, leaving 6 bases not matched to a gene. The germline V gene encodes CDR1 GTSNPN and CDR2 SVGIG (reference sequence). The CDR3 loop spans 13 amino acids. The CDR3 is CAWRRTGTDGYTF. CDR3 DNA: TGTGCCTGGAGGCGGACAGGGACTGATGGCTACACCTTC.

This chain connects TRBV20-1 to TRBJ1-5; 7 bases match TRBD1. V lost 6 bases, J lost 1 base, and 3 bases stayed unmatched. The germline CDR1 and CDR2 sequences are DFQATT and SNEGSKA (reference sequence). The CDR3 has 13 residues. The CDR3 region has the DNA TGCAGTGCGAAGGACAGGAGCAATCAGCCCCAGCATTTT. As protein: CSAKDRSNQPQHF.

The chain is built from TRBV3-1 and TRBJ1-1; the D is unclear. Germline V gene lookup returns CDR1 LGHDT and CDR2 YNNKEL (reference sequence). Trimming left V 4 bases short and J 7 bases short, with 10 bases between. The CDR3 contains 12 residues. The chain's CDR3 is CASSPTRGEAFF. Here the CDR3 DNA reads TGTGCCAGCAGCCCAACGCGGGGTGAAGCTTTCTTT.